The clone carrying this T cell receptor (beta chain) was seen a handful of times. The entry originates in a study of blood T cell repertoires in COVID-19. Germline CDR1 and CDR2: MNHEY and SVGAGI. Trimming took 1 base from V and 4 from J, leaving 13 bases between them. The CDR3 is 15 residues long. Profiled with immunoSEQ multiplex PCR; TCRdb holds only in-frame clones, not every one. The repertoire holds approximately 110,000 clones, roughly 84% seen once, with less than 2.5% in the top ten. This chain uses TRBV6-5 with TRBJ1-1; D not certain. Sample: peripheral blood. The receptor was derived from a human donor in a cohort sampled during active COVID-19. CDR3 DNA: TGTGCCAGCAGTTACTTTAGACGAGGAACCACTGAAGCTTTCTTT. This sequence encodes CASSYFRRGTTEAFF.